These 27 T cell receptor beta chains were all obtained from the same sample, sequenced in a study of cytomegalovirus exposure and HLA in healthy donors. The PCR employed 60 Vbeta primers together with 13 Jbeta primers. The data were produced by immunoSEQ multiplex PCR, yet TCRdb's version contains in-frame clones alone and is incomplete. This sample has 150,000 to 200,000 clones; around 81% occur once, and the top ten carry 1%. The specimen was PBMCs. The source is a woman between 40 and 55 years old in good health and CMV-seronegative.

The V and J genes are TRBV6-5 and TRBJ1-2; 8 bases line up with TRBD1. After removal of 6 bases from V and 12 bases from J, the junction contained 12 bases not matched to a gene. Germline V gene sequence: CDR1 MNHEY, CDR2 SVGAGI. The CDR3 extends over 13 amino acids. The CDR3 nucleotides are TGTGCCAGCAGATTACAACAGGGGGATAAGAACACCTTC. Translated: CASRLQQGDKNTF.

The chain uses TRBV27 and TRBJ1-1; D call uncertain. The V and J ends lost 3 bases and 1 base respectively, with 9 bases between them. CDR3 size: 14 residues. Germline V gives CDR1 MNHEY, CDR2 SMNVEV (reference sequence). CDR3 protein: CASSFYRENTEAFF. In DNA form, the CDR3 reads TGTGCCAGCAGTTTTTATCGGGAGAACACTGAAGCTTTCTTT.

This clone was seen a single time. The rearrangement uses TRBV7-8 and TRBJ2-1; TRBD1 is a possible D gene (6 bases). The V gene's germline CDR1 is SGHVS and CDR2 FQNEAQ. The CDR3 has 13 amino acids. V dropped 8 bases and J dropped 0 bases, with 8 bases sitting between them. CDR3 nucleotides: TGTGCCAGCGGGACATCCTCCTACAATGAGCAGTTCTTC. Encoded protein: CASGTSSYNEQFF.

The rearrangement links TRBV6-5 to TRBJ2-2, with 7 positions matching TRBD1. This CDR3 is 14 amino acids long. CDR1 MNHEY and CDR2 SVGAGI come from the germline V gene. J lost 4 bases, V lost 6 bases, and 5 bases had no gene match. The CDR3 DNA sequence: TGTGCCAGCAGCAGTGGGACAGCCACCGGGGAGCTGTTTTTT. It specifies CASSSGTATGELFF.

The rearrangement uses TRBV2 and TRBJ2-1, with D tentatively TRBD1 (6 bases). The V gene lost 6 bases and the J gene lost 4 bases, with 13 bases spanning the gap. Germline lookup yields CDR1 SNHLY and CDR2 FYNNEI. The CDR3 is made up of 14 amino acids. CDR3 in amino acids: CASRPTGQYNEQFF. The CDR3 bases are TGTGCCAGCAGACCCACAGGACAGTACAATGAGCAGTTCTTC.

The rearrangement uses TRBV9 and TRBJ2-7; 12 bases map to TRBD2. The germline V gene encodes CDR1 SGDLS and CDR2 YYNGEE. The length of the CDR3 is 16 residues. V shed 4 bases, J shed 3 bases, and the junction held 8 bases outside the gene matches. The CDR3 here is CASSPRLAGAVYEQYF. The CDR3 DNA sequence: TGTGCCAGCAGCCCAAGACTAGCGGGAGCTGTCTACGAGCAGTACTTC.

The genes are TRBV27 and TRBJ2-3; 8 nucleotides agree with TRBD2. The CDR3 runs 14 residues. V trimming: 10 bases; J trimming: 2 bases; junction bases outside the gene matches: 8. Germline-derived CDR1 and CDR2 are MNHEY and SMNVEV (reference sequence). As DNA, the CDR3 is TGTGCCACCACCGGGGGGGATTTCACAGATACGCAGTATTTT. This codes for CATTGGDFTDTQYF.

The V call is TRBV7-3, the J call TRBJ2-1, with TRBD2 as a possible D gene (6 bases). The germline V gene encodes CDR1 SGHTA and CDR2 FQGTGA. V lost 5 bases to trimming and J lost 9 bases, with 17 bases between them. The CDR3 spans 14 residues. The CDR3 nucleotides read TGTGCCAGCAGCCCGACTAGAGGATCCGGTGAGCAGTTCTTC. Protein sequence: CASSPTRGSGEQFF.

With regard to this clone: The junction departs from germline at one end; a sequencing error may be responsible. J is TRBJ1-1 and V is TRBV7-9, with D unresolved. In germline, CDR1 is SEHNR, CDR2 FQNEAQ (reference sequence). The CDR3 runs to 13 residues. CDR3 sequence: CSSSLLANTEAFF. The CDR3 coding sequence is TGTTCCAGCAGCTTACTAGCGAACACTGAAGCTTTCTTT.

The chain has TRBV2 and TRBJ2-7; TRBD2 agrees at 10 bases. The germline gives CDR1 SNHLY, CDR2 FYNNEI. The V segment lost 4 bases and the J segment 0 bases; nucleotides outside the gene matches: 9. This CDR3 is built from 17 residues. CDR3: CASSGTLAGGHSYEQYF. CDR3 coding DNA: TGTGCCAGCAGTGGGACCTTAGCGGGAGGCCACTCCTACGAGCAGTACTTC.

Only a few counts were recorded for this clone. The rearrangement joins TRBV6-4 to TRBJ1-2, with a possible D match to TRBD1 (6 bases). V shed 2 bases and J shed 7 bases, with 11 bases lying between them. The CDR3 is 13 amino acids. CDR1 and CDR2 from the germline V gene are MRHNA and SNTAGT. CDR3 nucleotide sequence: TGTGCCAGCAGTGACCAGGGGACGGGTGGCTACACCTTC. It encodes CASSDQGTGGYTF.

This clone was counted once. The chain employs TRBV11-3 and TRBJ2-6, with TRBD1 identical over 12 bases. V gave up 8 bases and J gave up 2 bases; unmatched junction bases: 7. The length of the CDR3 is 17 residues. Germline V gives CDR1 SGHNT, CDR2 YENEEA. CDR3 sequence: CASGQGQGAAGANVLTF. The CDR3 bases are TGTGCCAGCGGTCAGGGACAGGGGGCAGCTGGGGCCAACGTCCTGACTTTC.

The rearrangement joins TRBV5-4 to TRBJ2-5, with TRBD2 identical over 10 bases. J lost 1 base, V lost 4 bases, and 4 bases had no gene match. The CDR3 runs 15 residues. Germline lookup yields CDR1 SGHNT and CDR2 YYREEE (reference sequence). CDR3 loop: CASSETSGPQETQYF. CDR3 in DNA: TGTGCCAGCAGCGAGACTAGCGGGCCCCAAGAGACCCAGTACTTC. Drawing the rest from reference TRBV5-4 and TRBJ2-5, the complete variable domain is ETGVTQSPTHLIKTRGQQVTLRCSSQSGHNTVSWYQQALGQGPQFIFQYYREEENGRGNFPPRFSGLQFPNYSSELNVNALELDDSALYLCASSETSGPQETQYFGPGTRLLVL.

The CDR3 spells CASSPGRVGDGTQYF. The CDR3 bases are TGTGCCAGTAGTCCCGGTCGTGTGGGAGACGGGACCCAGTACTTC. The V gene is TRBV19, the J gene TRBJ2-5; a possible D gene is TRBD2 (5 bases). This CDR3 has 15 residues. V was trimmed by 5 bases and J by 7 bases, leaving 20 bases between them. CDR1 LNHDA and CDR2 SQIVND come from the germline V gene (reference sequence).

The V call is TRBV5-6, the J call TRBJ2-7; the D is unclear. Per germline, CDR1 SGHDT and CDR2 YYEEEE. V lost 0 bases, J lost 0 bases, and 7 bases lay in between. This CDR3 spans 14 amino acids. The CDR3 loop is CASSLGGDSYEQYF. CDR3 sequence (DNA): TGTGCCAGCAGCTTGGGCGGAGACTCCTACGAGCAGTACTTC.

The chain combines TRBV29-1 with TRBJ2-3; the D gene is possibly TRBD1 (5 bases). This CDR3 has 11 residues. V lost 7 bases and J 1 base, leaving 6 bases between the germline ends. Germline values: CDR1 SQVTM, CDR2 ANQGSEA. The CDR3: CSGGGTDTQYF. The CDR3 coding sequence is TGCAGCGGGGGCGGCACAGATACGCAGTATTTT.

The chain is built from TRBV6-6 and TRBJ1-2; 9 nucleotides match TRBD1. Germline V lookup: CDR1 MNHNY, CDR2 SVGAGI (reference sequence). V was pared by 6 bases and J by 1 base, with 6 bases of the junction left unmatched. The CDR3 length is 15 residues. In nucleotides, the CDR3 is TGTGCCAGCAGCGATACAGGGGGCGATAACTATGGCTACACCTTC. Translated, it gives CASSDTGGDNYGYTF.

The V gene is TRBV6-6, the J gene TRBJ1-1; D may be TRBD1 (5 bases). The V gene's germline CDR1 is MNHNY and CDR2 SVGAGI (reference sequence). The CDR3 loop spans 11 amino acids. V lost 0 bases and J lost 10, with 6 bases in between. CDR3 region: CASSYSGGAFF. The CDR3, as DNA: TGTGCCAGCAGTTACTCGGGGGGAGCTTTCTTT.

The chain has TRBV12-5 and TRBJ2-1, with TRBD2 identical over 14 bases. The CDR3 contains 19 residues. Per germline, CDR1 LGHNT and CDR2 FRNRAP. V was pared by 2 bases and J by 7 bases, with 13 bases of the junction left unmatched. CDR3 sequence (DNA): TGTGCTAGTGGTTTGATAACCGGGACTAGCGGGAGTTTGGAGAATGAGCAGTTCTTC. Translated: CASGLITGTSGSLENEQFF.

CDR3 in amino acids: CASSLQGRTEAFF. The CDR3, as DNA: TGTGCCAGCAGCTTACAGGGTAGGACTGAAGCTTTCTTT. The V gene is TRBV7-3, the J gene TRBJ1-1, with a tentative D call TRBD1 (5 bases). The CDR3 is 13 residues long. The germline CDR1 and CDR2 sequences are SGHTA and FQGTGA. The germline V and J ends were trimmed by 2 bases and 5 bases, with 9 bases remaining between them.

This chain links TRBV27 with TRBJ2-1; no firm D call. Germline CDR1 and CDR2: MNHEY and SMNVEV (reference sequence). The CDR3 covers 12 residues. With 6 bases removed from V and 9 bases from J, the gap between germline ends came to 12 bases. Written as DNA, the CDR3 is TGTGCCAGCAGGAGAACGGCGGCTGAGCAGTTCTTC. This gives the protein CASRRTAAEQFF.

This rearrangement joins TRBV9 to TRBJ1-1; 7 bases agree with TRBD1. CDR1 is SGDLS, CDR2 YYNGEE, per germline. V lost 2 bases, J lost 8 bases, and 6 bases stayed unmatched. There are 13 residues in the CDR3. The CDR3 nucleotides are TGTGCCAGCAGCGTCCGGACAGGCTCCGAAGCTTTCTTT. It translates to CASSVRTGSEAFF. The full variable domain, rest sourced from reference TRBV9 and TRBJ1-1, is DSGVTQTPKHLITATGQRVTLRCSPRSGDLSVYWYQQSLDQGLQFLIQYYNGEERAKGNILERFSAQQFPDLHSELNLSSLELGDSALYFCASSVRTGSEAFFGQGTRLTVV.

The genes are TRBV6-1 and TRBJ2-5, with 7 bases that match TRBD1. V gave up 8 bases and J gave up 5 bases; unmatched junction bases: 11. The CDR3 sequence is 14 residues long. Germline V gives CDR1 MNHNS, CDR2 SASEGT. Written as DNA, the CDR3 is TGTGCCAGCTGGAGACAGGGTGTAGTCGAGACCCAGTACTTC. Translating gives CASWRQGVVETQYF.

This chain links TRBV30 with TRBJ1-4; 7 positions agree with TRBD1. V gave up 5 bases and J gave up 8 bases; unmatched junction bases: 8. The CDR3 loop spans 13 amino acids. In germline, CDR1 is GTSNPN, CDR2 SVGIG (reference sequence). This chain's CDR3 is CAWAGGRYEKLFF. The CDR3, as DNA: TGTGCCTGGGCAGGGGGAAGGTACGAAAAACTGTTTTTT.

This chain joins TRBV18 and TRBJ2-2; 12 bases are a match to TRBD1. CDR1 KGHSH and CDR2 LQKENI come from the germline V gene. The junction had 12 bases not matched to a gene; V was cut back by 6 bases and J by 7 bases. This CDR3 region has 17 residues. This CDR3 is CASSPDPGQGAVGELFF. CDR3 bases: TGTGCCAGCTCGCCCGATCCGGGACAGGGGGCCGTCGGGGAGCTGTTTTTT.

In its sample, this clone was seen a few times. The V gene is TRBV5-1, the J gene TRBJ1-1, with TRBD1 matching over 7 bases. The CDR3 has 16 amino acids. Looked up from germline, CDR1 is SGHRS and CDR2 is YFSETQ. Losses at the gene ends were 2 bases for V and 1 base for J; bases not matched to a gene: 8. In nucleotides, the CDR3 is TGCGCCAGCAGCTTAACAGGGGTATCGACGAACACTGAAGCTTTCTTT. Translating it yields CASSLTGVSTNTEAFF.

This chain connects TRBV19 to TRBJ2-1, with 7 bases lining up with TRBD1. The CDR3 is 14 residues long. The germline V gene encodes CDR1 LNHDA and CDR2 SQIVND (reference sequence). The CDR3 coding sequence is TGTGCTACCCACCGGGACAGTTATTACAATGAGCAGTTCTTC. Protein sequence: CATHRDSYYNEQFF.